Sequencing of this T cell receptor beta chain was carried out in a study of beta chain features in type 1 diabetes (dated by TCRdb to the late 2010s). With regard to the full study: Mean age, gender distribution, total cell number and subset yield did not differ between patients and healthy donors. In the study, TCRB repertoires of sorted circulating CD4+ T cell subsets from recently diagnosed type 1 diabetes patients were compared with those of matched healthy donors. Across all samples, about 110 million sorted cells were examined, and cell number per subset correlated strongly with RNA yield. Regulatory and stem cell-like memory subsets were isolated from only 8 patients and about eight healthy donors, whereas naive and central memory subsets came from all 30 or so donors.

A distance of 14 bases separates the germline ends of V and J, which lose 1 base and 4 bases respectively. Counted from cysteine to phenylalanine, this CDR3 has 15 amino acids. Of the read, only the CDR3 DNA is kept; its 45 bases are in frame from base 1. The CDR1 and CDR2 encoded by the germline V gene are SGHDT and YYEEEE. This clone has just a few counts. Its target antigen remains unknown. Base quality data are lacking; no much larger clone is found one base away. Each donor gave one peripheral blood draw, roughly 0.11 L on average, collected into heparinised tubes. A BD FACSAria II and a panel including CD45RO, CCR7, CD25, CD127, CD95 and CD27 were used to sort naive, central memory, regulatory and stem cell-like memory CD4+ T cells. All sorted populations exceeded 95% purity. PBMCs were isolated immediately by Lymphoprep density gradient centrifugation and stained directly without culture. To minimize batch effects, samples were stained and sorted in pairs, one healthy donor with one patient per experiment.

Results and caveats for the whole study, not just this receptor: Naive, central memory and regulatory TCRB repertoires appeared more similar among patients than among healthy donors. Because the HLA sub-analyses included only small numbers of individuals, any influence of HLA type on TCRB rearrangement was left unresolved. Shorter templates might be favored by PCR, yet because patient and control samples were amplified and corrected together, any such skew would affect both groups equally. In all four CD4+ subsets, TCRB CDR3 length was moderately but significantly shorter in type 1 diabetes patients. Fewer insertions and more nucleotide deletions at VDJ recombination sites were observed in patients with type 1 diabetes, implying thymic rearrangement abnormalities. Because cDNA was sequenced instead of genomic DNA, activated cells with high expression could be over-represented, although the groups did not differ in activation or CD3 levels.

All of the isolated RNA was reverse transcribed with the High Capacity cDNA Reverse Transcription Kit, so expressed TCRB transcripts were sequenced. Naive, central memory and regulatory T cell samples underwent deep immunoSEQ sequencing, averaging about 3.57 million total reads per sample. Sorted cells were lysed in RLT buffer and RNA was extracted with DNase-treated RNeasy Micro or Mini kits, depending on cell number. To prevent cross-contamination, every cell subset was processed on its own, while patient and healthy donor samples were processed together. TCRB sequences were amplified from cDNA with the immunoSEQ multiplex PCR, producing 87-bp fragments spanning the CDR3 region. The amplicons were sequenced using the Illumina HiSeq platform. The original methods were these. Synthetic template baselines were used to correct PCR bias computationally, reads within Hamming distance 2 were collapsed together, and singletons that could not be merged were discarded. Reads were aligned against IMGT so that V, D and J genes, CDR3 length and insertions or deletions at six rearrangement sites could be assigned. Within each subset, clonotype counts were normalized to sorted cell number, after which true diversity and Gini coefficients were computed with the tcR R package. Repertoire sharing was quantified using the overlap coefficient calculated on TCRB nucleotide sequences. In its TCRdb copy, this immuneACCESS table keeps in-frame sequences only and misses some clones. Where compared with another copy, unresolved V genes explain less than half of these, and the others have no known cause. V, J and clone size were drawn from that table, and D and trimming were deduced from the DNA. The table for this sample lists 330,000 or so clones; less than 15% of them were counted only once. Roughly 7% of the sample lies in the top ten.

The specimen was central memory CD4+ T cells from blood. Rearrangement joined TRBV5-6 to TRBJ1-2; a tentative D match to TRBD1 spans 5 bases. This clonotype originated in a man aged 30 to 45 in good health. The DNA sequence reads TGTGCCAGCAGCTTGTTGTGGCAGGACATCTATGGCTACACCTTC. This translates into CASSLLWQDIYGYTF. The reference TRBV5-6 and TRBJ1-2 proteins fill in what lies around the CDR3, so the full variable domain reads DAGVTQSPTHLIKTRGQQVTLRCSPKSGHDTVSWYQQALGQGPQFIFQYYEEEERQRGNFPDRFSGHQFPNYSSELNVNALLLGDSALYLCASSLLWQDIYGYTFGSGTRLTVV.